This T cell receptor beta chain was captured by sequencing in a study of blood T cell repertoires in COVID-19. As for the study in general: Sites across the United States, Italy and Spain contributed samples from acute and convalescent COVID-19. T cells, B-cell-depleted T cells, or PBMCs supplied cDNA or gDNA.

Original processing methods: Amplification of reference gene primers provided the estimated nucleated cell counts. The protocol was immunoSEQ multiplex PCR, while the TCRdb copy is restricted to in-frame clones and leaves out a portion. V and J calls and clone size follow that table, whereas D and trimming were derived from the DNA. This repertoire shows 100,000 to 150,000 clones, around three quarters found once; its top ten account for 16%. Trimming removed 1 base from V and 1 base from J, with 14 bases in between. The CDR3 extends over 15 amino acids. Germline V gene sequence: CDR1 GTSNPN, CDR2 SVGIG (reference sequence).

The source of this sequence is a man between 60 and 75 years old with active or convalescent COVID-19. The V call is TRBV30, the J call TRBJ2-7; D is perhaps TRBD1 (5 bases). Sequencing input: peripheral blood. The CDR3 reads CAWSDRKRYSYEQYF. For the CDR3, the DNA is TGTGCCTGGAGTGACAGGAAACGGTATTCCTACGAGCAGTACTTC.